This is a list of T cell receptor beta chains from one sample in a study of T cells in Graves' hyperthyroidism and ophthalmopathy. In TCRdb, the multiplex PCR reads were re-called with MiXCR into one record per CDR3 protein. The profile covers some 620,000 distinct CDR3 sequences, with around 15% appearing a single time and 3.5% to 4% taken by the ten largest. What was sequenced was blood. The receptors were gathered from a woman in her 30s with Graves' hyperthyroidism. Each CDR3 is given with its conserved first and last residue. The order of the fields is D gene, clone size, V gene, J gene, CDR3 protein, CDR3 DNA. D genes are given only for firm matches. Clone size appears in some rows only: once, few, many, or a class for an expanded clone.

D gene: .; clone size: .; V gene: TRBV19; J gene: TRBJ2-3; CDR3 protein: CASSPSWGPATDTQYF; CDR3 DNA: TGTGCCAGTAGTCCGTCCTGGGGGCCCGCAACAGATACGCAGTATTTT
D gene: TRBD2; clone size: .; V gene: TRBV6-2/TRBV6-3; J gene: TRBJ2-5; CDR3 protein: CASSYSRLAGNQETQYF; CDR3 DNA: TGTGCCAGCAGTTACTCGCGACTAGCGGGTAATCAAGAGACCCAGTACTTC
D gene: TRBD2; clone size: .; V gene: TRBV24-1; J gene: TRBJ2-1; CDR3 protein: CATSLYKVSGTSGRRSEQFF; CDR3 DNA: TGTGCCACCAGTTTATACAAAGTCTCCGGGACTAGCGGGAGACGTAGTGAGCAGTTCTTC
D gene: .; clone size: many; V gene: TRBV15; J gene: TRBJ2-5; CDR3 protein: CATSADPFETQYF; CDR3 DNA: TGTGCCACCAGCGCAGACCCTTTTGAGACCCAGTACTTC
D gene: .; clone size: many; V gene: TRBV5-1; J gene: TRBJ1-1; CDR3 protein: CASSLETGIFSENTEAFF; CDR3 DNA: TGCGCCAGCAGCTTGGAAACAGGGATTTTTTCCGAGAACACTGAAGCTTTCTTT
D gene: .; clone size: many; V gene: TRBV28; J gene: TRBJ1-4; CDR3 protein: CASRGGKSAGIATNEKLFF; CDR3 DNA: TGTGCCAGCAGGGGTGGGAAATCGGCAGGGATTGCAACTAATGAAAAACTGTTTTTT
D gene: TRBD2; clone size: many; V gene: TRBV7-8; J gene: TRBJ2-5; CDR3 protein: CASSLVAGGLEETQYF; CDR3 DNA: TGTGCCAGCAGCTTAGTAGCGGGAGGTCTAGAGGAGACCCAGTACTTC
D gene: .; clone size: .; V gene: TRBV6-2/TRBV6-3; J gene: TRBJ2-7; CDR3 protein: CASSRLEVGNEQYF; CDR3 DNA: TGTGCCAGCAGTCGACTAGAGGTTGGAAACGAGCAGTACTTC
D gene: .; clone size: many; V gene: TRBV30; J gene: TRBJ2-7; CDR3 protein: CAWLPLGEYEQYF; CDR3 DNA: TGTGCCTGGCTACCTTTAGGTGAATACGAGCAGTACTTC
D gene: .; clone size: few; V gene: TRBV14; J gene: TRBJ1-4; CDR3 protein: CASSQDEVTHEKLFF; CDR3 DNA: TGTGCCAGCAGCCAAGATGAGGTCACACATGAAAAACTGTTTTTT
D gene: TRBD1; clone size: .; V gene: TRBV18; J gene: TRBJ1-2; CDR3 protein: CASSLISGQNYGYTF; CDR3 DNA: TGTGCCAGCTCACTAATCTCGGGACAGAACTATGGCTACACCTTC
D gene: TRBD1; clone size: few; V gene: TRBV20-1; J gene: TRBJ1-5; CDR3 protein: CSARDRDRGPYSNQPQHF; CDR3 DNA: TGCAGTGCTAGAGATCGAGACAGGGGCCCGTATAGCAATCAGCCCCAGCATTTT
D gene: TRBD2; clone size: .; V gene: TRBV20-1; J gene: TRBJ2-5; CDR3 protein: CSARSPTGRLAGLETQYF; CDR3 DNA: TGCAGTGCTAGATCCCCGACAGGTAGACTAGCGGGTTTAGAGACCCAGTACTTC
D gene: .; clone size: .; V gene: TRBV5-1; J gene: TRBJ1-4; CDR3 protein: CASSLTWTGEKLFF; CDR3 DNA: TGTGCCAGCAGCTTGACATGGACGGGGGAAAAACTGTTTTTT
D gene: .; clone size: few; V gene: TRBV10-2; J gene: TRBJ2-7; CDR3 protein: CASSHRVSGYEQYF; CDR3 DNA: TGCGCCAGCAGCCACAGGGTATCGGGCTACGAGCAGTACTTC
D gene: .; clone size: many; V gene: TRBV28; J gene: TRBJ1-2; CDR3 protein: CASSSNPYGYTF; CDR3 DNA: TGTGCCAGCAGTTCAAACCCCTATGGCTACACCTTC
D gene: .; clone size: .; V gene: TRBV11-2; J gene: TRBJ2-7; CDR3 protein: CASSLGFPPLYEQYF; CDR3 DNA: TGTGCCAGCAGCTTAGGTTTCCCCCCCCTCTACGAGCAGTACTTC
D gene: .; clone size: many; V gene: TRBV20-1; J gene: TRBJ2-5; CDR3 protein: CSARVSGGRETQYF; CDR3 DNA: TGCAGTGCTAGAGTTTCGGGGGGCCGCGAGACCCAGTACTTC
D gene: TRBD1; clone size: many; V gene: TRBV12-3/TRBV12-4; J gene: TRBJ1-1; CDR3 protein: CASSTGQTNTEAFF; CDR3 DNA: TGTGCCAGCAGTACGGGACAGACGAACACTGAAGCTTTCTTT
D gene: TRBD2; clone size: few; V gene: TRBV30; J gene: TRBJ2-7; CDR3 protein: CAWSVAGPYEQYF; CDR3 DNA: TGTGCCTGGAGTGTAGCGGGGCCCTACGAGCAGTACTTC
D gene: .; clone size: .; V gene: TRBV7-9; J gene: TRBJ2-7; CDR3 protein: CASSARDSHEQYF; CDR3 DNA: TGTGCCAGCAGCGCGCGGGACAGTCACGAGCAGTACTTC
D gene: .; clone size: many; V gene: TRBV6-2/TRBV6-3; J gene: TRBJ1-1; CDR3 protein: CASRKGGSRNTEAFF; CDR3 DNA: TGTGCCAGCAGAAAAGGAGGGTCGAGGAACACTGAAGCTTTCTTT
D gene: TRBD1; clone size: .; V gene: TRBV3-1; J gene: TRBJ2-3; CDR3 protein: CASLGTGSTDTQYF; CDR3 DNA: TGTGCCAGCCTAGGGACAGGGAGCACAGATACGCAGTATTTT
D gene: TRBD2; clone size: many; V gene: TRBV5-1; J gene: TRBJ2-1; CDR3 protein: CASSLVPGGFDEQFF; CDR3 DNA: TGCGCCAGCAGCTTGGTCCCGGGAGGGTTCGATGAGCAGTTCTTC
D gene: TRBD2; clone size: many; V gene: TRBV29-1; J gene: TRBJ2-2; CDR3 protein: CSVASGFTGELFF; CDR3 DNA: TGCAGCGTTGCTAGCGGGTTCACCGGGGAGCTGTTTTTT
D gene: TRBD1; clone size: few; V gene: TRBV7-3; J gene: TRBJ1-5; CDR3 protein: CASSSLETGGVIGWNQPQHF; CDR3 DNA: TGTGCCAGCAGTTCTCTGGAAACAGGGGGAGTAATTGGATGGAATCAGCCCCAGCATTTT
D gene: .; clone size: many; V gene: TRBV5-8; J gene: TRBJ1-2; CDR3 protein: CASTQTGPYGYTF; CDR3 DNA: TGTGCCAGCACCCAGACAGGCCCCTATGGCTACACCTTC
D gene: .; clone size: few; V gene: TRBV7-2; J gene: TRBJ2-6; CDR3 protein: CASSSLLGGPTWGANVLTF; CDR3 DNA: TGTGCCAGCAGCTCCCTCCTCGGGGGACCTACCTGGGGGGCCAACGTCCTGACTTTC
D gene: .; clone size: many; V gene: TRBV2; J gene: TRBJ1-1; CDR3 protein: CASRKTANTEAFF; CDR3 DNA: TGTGCCAGCAGGAAGACAGCGAACACTGAAGCTTTCTTT
D gene: .; clone size: many; V gene: TRBV2; J gene: TRBJ2-2; CDR3 protein: CASKTEFGGELFF; CDR3 DNA: TGTGCCAGCAAGACGGAGTTCGGCGGGGAGCTGTTTTTT
D gene: TRBD1; clone size: .; V gene: TRBV5-1; J gene: TRBJ2-7; CDR3 protein: CASRPRLGTGEDEQYF; CDR3 DNA: TGCGCCAGCAGGCCGCGCCTCGGGACAGGGGAGGACGAGCAGTACTTC
D gene: .; clone size: many; V gene: TRBV24-1; J gene: TRBJ2-1; CDR3 protein: CATSDPTSFDNEQFF; CDR3 DNA: TGTGCCACCAGTGACCCTACTAGTTTTGACAATGAGCAGTTCTTC
D gene: .; clone size: .; V gene: TRBV27; J gene: TRBJ2-1; CDR3 protein: CASSLGSTNNEQFF; CDR3 DNA: TGTGCCAGCAGTTTAGGGTCTACTAACAATGAGCAGTTCTTC
D gene: .; clone size: .; V gene: TRBV6-2/TRBV6-3; J gene: TRBJ1-5; CDR3 protein: CASSYSYQGTEALSNQPQHF; CDR3 DNA: TGTGCCAGCAGTTACAGTTATCAGGGGACTGAGGCCCTCAGCAATCAGCCCCAGCATTTT
D gene: .; clone size: many; V gene: TRBV7-8; J gene: TRBJ1-5; CDR3 protein: CASSLDRLNNQPQHF; CDR3 DNA: TGTGCCAGCAGCTTAGACAGGCTCAACAATCAGCCCCAGCATTTT
D gene: TRBD2; clone size: few; V gene: TRBV5-1; J gene: TRBJ2-7; CDR3 protein: CASSPRTSGTYEQCF; CDR3 DNA: TGCGCCAGCAGCCCGAGGACTAGCGGAACCTACGAGCAGTGCTTC
D gene: .; clone size: many; V gene: TRBV28; J gene: TRBJ2-7; CDR3 protein: CATSTSQRYEQYF; CDR3 DNA: TGTGCCACCTCGACCTCTCAGCGCTACGAGCAGTACTTC
D gene: TRBD1; clone size: many; V gene: TRBV29-1; J gene: TRBJ1-2; CDR3 protein: CSVDQTGHYGYTF; CDR3 DNA: TGCAGCGTTGACCAGACAGGGCACTATGGCTACACCTTC
D gene: .; clone size: .; V gene: TRBV6-1; J gene: TRBJ2-2; CDR3 protein: CASSEQGGLFTGELFF; CDR3 DNA: TGTGCCAGCAGTGAACAGGGCGGGTTGTTCACCGGGGAGCTGTTTTTT
D gene: TRBD2; clone size: few; V gene: TRBV28; J gene: TRBJ2-7; CDR3 protein: CASNSGGGAYEQYF; CDR3 DNA: TGTGCCAGCAATTCGGGGGGTGGGGCCTACGAGCAGTACTTC
D gene: TRBD2; clone size: .; V gene: TRBV7-3; J gene: TRBJ2-1; CDR3 protein: CASSRGGAFGRFF; CDR3 DNA: TGTGCCAGCAGCCGGGGGGGGGCGTTTGGTAGGTTCTTC
D gene: .; clone size: many; V gene: TRBV6-1; J gene: TRBJ1-2; CDR3 protein: CASSEEGGENYGYTF; CDR3 DNA: TGTGCCAGCAGTGAAGAGGGCGGGGAGAACTATGGCTACACCTTC
D gene: TRBD2; clone size: many; V gene: TRBV12-3/TRBV12-4; J gene: TRBJ2-1; CDR3 protein: CASSLSLAGGGEQFF; CDR3 DNA: TGTGCCAGCAGTTTAAGCCTAGCGGGAGGAGGTGAGCAGTTCTTC
D gene: .; clone size: many; V gene: TRBV27; J gene: TRBJ2-7; CDR3 protein: CASSVTGYRNEQYF; CDR3 DNA: TGTGCCAGCAGTGTTACAGGGTACAGGAACGAGCAGTACTTC
D gene: .; clone size: .; V gene: TRBV6-1; J gene: TRBJ2-7; CDR3 protein: CASSAVGVTYPEQYF; CDR3 DNA: TGTGCCAGCAGTGCGGTGGGAGTGACATATCCGGAGCAGTACTTC